The subject of this entry is one T cell receptor (beta chain). What it recognizes is unknown. Generated by immunoSEQ multiplex PCR, the TCRdb table keeps only in-frame clones and is missing some. The sample holds approximately 980,000 clones, approximately 80% seen once. The sample comes from a study of shared clonotypes between healthy human individuals. On the study more broadly: The people who gave samples were two women and three men aged 18 to 49.

Overall study results and limits: Clonotype sharing across several donors was observed for 4% to 6.5% of naive CD4 clonotypes.

Trimming removed 2 bases from V and 0 bases from J, with 14 bases in between. Germline assignment: CDR1 SGHAT and CDR2 FQNNGV. The CDR3 is made up of 16 amino acids. The sample was memory CD4+ T cells sorted from blood. Noted subset: CD45RA-negative fraction. The chain carries TRBV11-2 and TRBJ2-7; D possibly corresponds to TRBD2 (6 bases). The receptor was derived from a man in his late teens or twenties in good health. CDR3 amino acids: CASSLRGGASSYEQYF. The CDR3 bases are TGTGCCAGCAGCTTAAGGGGCGGGGCTAGCTCCTACGAGCAGTACTTC.